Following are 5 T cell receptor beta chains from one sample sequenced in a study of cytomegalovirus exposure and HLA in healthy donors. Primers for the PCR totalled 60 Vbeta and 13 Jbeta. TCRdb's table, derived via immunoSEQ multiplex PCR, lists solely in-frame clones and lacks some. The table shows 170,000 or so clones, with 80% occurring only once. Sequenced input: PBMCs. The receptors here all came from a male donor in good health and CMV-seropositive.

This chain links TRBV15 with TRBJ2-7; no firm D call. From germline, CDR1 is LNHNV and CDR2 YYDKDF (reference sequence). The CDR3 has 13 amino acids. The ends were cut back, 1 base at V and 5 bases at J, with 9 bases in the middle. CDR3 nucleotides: TGTGCCACCAGCAGAGCCTCGGGTGACGAGCAGTACTTC. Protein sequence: CATSRASGDEQYF.

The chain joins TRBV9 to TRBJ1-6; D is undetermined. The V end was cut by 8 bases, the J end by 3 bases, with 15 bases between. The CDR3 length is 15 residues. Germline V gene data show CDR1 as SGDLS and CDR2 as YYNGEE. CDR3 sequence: CASSLRWSYNSPLHF. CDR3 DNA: TGTGCCAGTTCCCTGAGATGGAGCTATAATTCACCCCTCCACTTT. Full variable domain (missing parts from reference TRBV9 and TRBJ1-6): DSGVTQTPKHLITATGQRVTLRCSPRSGDLSVYWYQQSLDQGLQFLIQYYNGEERAKGNILERFSAQQFPDLHSELNLSSLELGDSALYFCASSLRWSYNSPLHFGNGTRLTVT.

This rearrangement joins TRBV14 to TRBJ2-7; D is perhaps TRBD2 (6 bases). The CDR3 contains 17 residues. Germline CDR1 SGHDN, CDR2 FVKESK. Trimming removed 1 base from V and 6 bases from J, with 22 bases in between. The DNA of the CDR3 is TGTGCCAGCAGCCAAGTTTGGGGAGTAGCGTCCGGGGGCGAGCAGTACTTC. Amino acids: CASSQVWGVASGGEQYF.

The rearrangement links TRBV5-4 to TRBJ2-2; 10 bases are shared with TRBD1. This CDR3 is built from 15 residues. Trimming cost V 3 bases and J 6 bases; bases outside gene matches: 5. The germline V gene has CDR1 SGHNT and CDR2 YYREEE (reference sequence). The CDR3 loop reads CASSSRDRGAGELFF. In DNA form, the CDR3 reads TGTGCCAGCAGCTCCCGGGACAGGGGTGCCGGGGAGCTGTTTTTT.

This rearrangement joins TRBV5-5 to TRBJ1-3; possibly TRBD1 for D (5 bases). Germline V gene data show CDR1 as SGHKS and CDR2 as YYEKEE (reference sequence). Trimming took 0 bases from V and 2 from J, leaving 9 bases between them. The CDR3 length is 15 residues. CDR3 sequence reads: CASSLGQTAGNTIYF. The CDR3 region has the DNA TGTGCCAGCAGCTTGGGACAGACTGCTGGAAACACCATATATTTT.